This TCR beta chain was sequenced during a study of T cell clonality in common variable immunodeficiency. Clones were sequenced by immunoSEQ multiplex PCR, and TCRdb holds only the in-frame ones, with some missing. Singletons are absent from the sample, which has 14,000 or so clones. There are a few counts of this clone. Its antigen is not identified. The read ends 3 residues shy of where the CDR3 ends; the end is completed using the germline J gene. Findings of the study overall: Reportedly, TCR beta sequences from common variable immunodeficiency showed fewer deletions and N-nucleotide insertions.

V dropped 4 bases and J dropped 4; count of bases not matched to a gene: 0. The CDR3 runs 13 residues. Germline-derived CDR1 and CDR2 are SGHTA and FQGNSA. This chain connects TRBV7-2 to TRBJ1-2, with 10 bases lining up with TRBD1. The sequence came from a human donor with common variable immunodeficiency. The sample comprised peripheral blood mononuclear cells. The CDR3 sequence is CASSWTGGYGYTF. CDR3 bases read: TGTGCCAGCAGCTGGACAGGGGGCTATGGC.